The present TCR beta chain was sequenced within a study of shared clonotypes between healthy human individuals. Study-level information: Per donor, CD8 memory used one plate, CD8 naive used two, CD4 memory used three and CD4 naive used three. Regarding the study as a whole: Clonotypes shared by all four donors outscored non-shared clonotypes in generation probability.

Splitting the CD4+ cells yielded a CD45RA+ naive subset and a CD45RA-negative memory subset. Details on this clone: What it binds is unknown.

Generated by immunoSEQ multiplex PCR, the TCRdb table keeps only in-frame clones and is missing some. The table records around 2.1 million clones, 90% to 97% of them present only once. Germline CDR1 and CDR2: ENHRY and SYGVKD. V gave up 5 bases and J gave up 7 bases, with 17 bases separating them. This CDR3 comprises 15 residues. The clonotype was recovered from a man between 18 and 29 years old in good health. The chain carries TRBV10-3 and TRBJ2-2; D is possibly TRBD1 (6 bases). The specimen sequenced was naive CD4+ T cells sorted from blood. Subset meaning: CD45RA+ positively selected. The CDR3 loop is CAISNSNRAGGELFF. CDR3 DNA sequence: TGTGCCATCAGTAATTCGAACAGGGCAGGCGGGGAGCTGTTTTTT.